This TCR beta chain stems from a study of blood T cell repertoires in COVID-19. Assay: immunoSEQ multiplex PCR; the TCRdb copy retains only in-frame clones and omits some. Of tens of thousands of clones in the sample, around 85% were seen once. Per germline, CDR1 SGHRS and CDR2 YFSETQ. V lost 2 bases to trimming and J lost 8 bases, with 17 bases between them. This CDR3 comprises 15 residues. The sample comprised peripheral blood. The chain combines TRBV5-1 with TRBJ2-1; possibly TRBD1 for D (6 bases). This receptor was identified in a man aged 25 to 40 with acute or convalescent COVID-19. CDR3 amino acids: CASSFLQGNWDEQFF. The CDR3 bases are TGCGCCAGCAGCTTTTTACAGGGCAATTGGGATGAGCAGTTCTTC. Together with reference TRBV5-1 and TRBJ2-1, the CDR3 gives the full variable domain: KAGVTQTPRYLIKTRGQQVTLSCSPISGHRSVSWYQQTPGQGLQFLFEYFSETQRNKGNFPGRFSGRQFSNSRSEMNVSTLELGDSALYLCASSFLQGNWDEQFFGPGTRLTVL.